This T cell receptor (beta chain) was profiled in a study of blood T cell repertoires in COVID-19. Turning to the study itself: The study drew acute and convalescent COVID-19 samples from the United States, Italy and Spain. Nucleic acid was either cDNA or gDNA, and it came from T cells, B-cell-depleted T cells, or PBMCs.

The CDR3 runs to 16 residues. V shed 4 bases and J shed 3 bases, with 15 bases lying between them. From germline, CDR1 is KGHDR and CDR2 SFDVKD. Original analysis: By means of reference gene primer amplification, nucleated cell counts were estimated. Only in-frame clones appear in the TCRdb table, and some are missing; sequencing was by immunoSEQ multiplex PCR. For V, J and clone size, that table is used; D and trimming come from the DNA. Of more than 95,000 clones listed, around 87% are singletons. Sequenced sample: peripheral blood. The sequence derives from a human donor in a cohort sampled during active COVID-19. The genes are TRBV24-1 and TRBJ2-1, with a tentative D call TRBD1 (5 bases). The CDR3 DNA follows: TGTGCCACCAGTGACCCTACCTGGGGCCTCTACAATGAGCAGTTCTTC. It yields the protein CATSDPTWGLYNEQFF.